The TCR beta chain described here comes from a study of CD8+CD57+ T cells in acquired aplastic anemia. Study information: The sorted CD4+ and CD8+ cells yielded an average approximately 3 ug of DNA. Healthy-donor CD4+ cells averaged around 10 million reads.

CDR3 and TCR beta VDJ profiling relied on genomic DNA as the template. Each CDR3 protein gets one entry after TCRdb re-called the reads with MiXCR. The profile shows around 180,000 distinct CDR3 sequences, 55% to 80% of them singletons. This clonotype was picked up many times. This CDR3 is built from 15 residues. Germline V gene lookup returns CDR1 MRHNA and CDR2 SNTAGT. V shed 5 bases, J shed 2 bases, and the junction held 8 bases outside the gene matches. Sequences were obtained from sorted CD4+, CD8+, or CD8+CD57+ T cells (not recorded which) from PBMCs. The chain uses TRBV6-4 and TRBJ2-7, with 8 positions matching TRBD2. The TCR sequence derives from a human donor in good health. This CDR3 is CASSPIAGPPYEQYF. DNA for the CDR3: TGTGCCAGCAGTCCTATAGCGGGACCCCCCTACGAGCAGTACTTC.